A selection of T cell receptor beta chains follows, all from one sample in a study of Graves' ophthalmopathy and Graves' hyperthyroidism. MiXCR was run by TCRdb on the multiplex PCR reads, yielding one entry per CDR3 protein. This sample carries roughly 700,000 distinct CDR3 sequences, 40% of them seen once, and the ten largest clones take approximately 43%. The sequenced material came from peripheral blood. These TCRs come from an adult man with Graves' ophthalmopathy. Each CDR3 is given with its conserved first and last residue. The D gene is left open where the match is weak. Clone sizes are given selectively: once, few, many, or a class where the clone is expanded.

j_gene: TRBJ2-5; abundance: many; d_gene: .; v_gene: TRBV25-1; CDR3aa: CASSAQAGKGAQETQYF; CDR3nt: TGTGCCAGCAGTGCCCAGGCGGGCAAGGGAGCCCAAGAGACCCAGTACTTC
j_gene: TRBJ1-6; abundance: many; d_gene: .; v_gene: TRBV7-9; CDR3aa: CASSLDLNSPLHF; CDR3nt: TGTGCCAGCAGCTTGGATCTGAATTCACCCCTCCACTTT
j_gene: TRBJ1-5; abundance: many; d_gene: TRBD1; v_gene: TRBV10-2; CDR3aa: CASSPGQGGSNQPQHF; CDR3nt: TGCGCCAGCAGCCCCGGACAGGGCGGTAGCAATCAGCCCCAGCATTTT
j_gene: TRBJ1-5; abundance: many; d_gene: .; v_gene: TRBV6-6; CDR3aa: CASSVYRDQPQHF; CDR3nt: TGTGCCAGCAGTGTTTACAGGGATCAGCCCCAGCATTTT
j_gene: TRBJ1-2; abundance: .; d_gene: .; v_gene: TRBV29-1; CDR3aa: CSVARDGYGYTF; CDR3nt: TGCAGCGTGGCCCGGGACGGCTATGGCTACACCTTC
j_gene: TRBJ1-1; abundance: few; d_gene: .; v_gene: TRBV11-2; CDR3aa: CASSALTGRNHEAFF; CDR3nt: TGTGCCAGCAGCGCCCTTACAGGGAGGAACCATGAAGCTTTCTTT
j_gene: TRBJ1-2; abundance: .; d_gene: .; v_gene: TRBV20-1; CDR3aa: CSAIRDRVSENGYTF; CDR3nt: TGCAGTGCTATTCGCGATAGGGTATCCGAGAATGGCTACACCTTC
j_gene: TRBJ2-5; abundance: .; d_gene: .; v_gene: TRBV7-8; CDR3aa: CARAKAGSPGGIKETQYF; CDR3nt: TGTGCCAGAGCAAAGGCGGGGTCTCCCGGGGGAATCAAAGAGACCCAGTACTTC
j_gene: TRBJ2-7; abundance: many; d_gene: TRBD1; v_gene: TRBV25-1; CDR3aa: CASSGDRGYSSYEQYF; CDR3nt: TGTGCCAGCAGTGGGGACAGGGGGTACTCCTCCTACGAGCAGTACTTC
j_gene: TRBJ1-1; abundance: many; d_gene: .; v_gene: TRBV7-2; CDR3aa: CANRYRAGTEAFF; CDR3nt: TGTGCCAACCGGTACAGGGCAGGCACTGAAGCTTTCTTT
j_gene: TRBJ1-2; abundance: many; d_gene: .; v_gene: TRBV10-3; CDR3aa: CAIRDQATGGYTF; CDR3nt: TGTGCCATCAGAGATCAGGCTACCGGGGGCTACACCTTC
j_gene: TRBJ2-7; abundance: .; d_gene: .; v_gene: TRBV2; CDR3aa: CASSIAGYNEQYF; CDR3nt: TGTGCCAGCAGTATAGCAGGGTACAATGAGCAGTACTTC
j_gene: TRBJ1-1; abundance: .; d_gene: .; v_gene: TRBV20-1; CDR3aa: CSATLSGAMNTEAFF; CDR3nt: TGCAGTGCAACTCTATCCGGGGCGATGAACACTGAAGCTTTCTTT
j_gene: TRBJ1-1; abundance: many; d_gene: .; v_gene: TRBV19; CDR3aa: CASSITRALNTEAFF; CDR3nt: TGTGCCAGTAGTATTACAAGGGCACTGAACACTGAAGCTTTCTTT
j_gene: TRBJ1-5; abundance: few; d_gene: .; v_gene: TRBV24-1; CDR3aa: CASGTLGYSNQPQHF; CDR3nt: TGTGCCAGCGGTACTCTAGGGTATAGCAATCAGCCCCAGCATTTT
j_gene: TRBJ1-1; abundance: many; d_gene: .; v_gene: TRBV11-2; CDR3aa: CASSLGGTGAFF; CDR3nt: TGTGCCAGCAGCTTAGGGGGCACGGGAGCTTTCTTT
j_gene: TRBJ2-7; abundance: .; d_gene: .; v_gene: TRBV10-3; CDR3aa: CAISPTGGAGGEQYF; CDR3nt: TGTGCCATCAGTCCCACAGGGGGCGCGGGAGGCGAGCAGTACTTC
j_gene: TRBJ2-7; abundance: .; d_gene: TRBD1; v_gene: TRBV7-1; CDR3aa: CASRDLFFGTGFMNEQYF; CDR3nt: TGTGCCAGCAGAGATTTATTTTTCGGGACAGGGTTTATGAACGAGCAGTACTTC
j_gene: TRBJ1-5; abundance: many; d_gene: .; v_gene: TRBV11-2; CDR3aa: CASSLDFVGPQHF; CDR3nt: TGTGCCAGCAGCTTAGATTTTGTAGGCCCCCAGCATTTT
j_gene: TRBJ2-2; abundance: .; d_gene: .; v_gene: TRBV25-1; CDR3aa: CASSTDRGGAGELFF; CDR3nt: TGTGCCAGCAGCACCGACAGGGGAGGGGCCGGGGAGCTGTTTTTT
j_gene: TRBJ2-7; abundance: .; d_gene: .; v_gene: TRBV24-1; CDR3aa: CATSDGGTDNSYEQYF; CDR3nt: TGTGCCACCAGTGATGGAGGGACAGACAACTCCTACGAGCAGTACTTC
j_gene: TRBJ1-5; abundance: few; d_gene: .; v_gene: TRBV7-2; CDR3aa: CASSFGGTRGQPQHF; CDR3nt: TGTGCCAGCAGCTTCGGGGGGACAAGGGGTCAGCCCCAGCATTTT
j_gene: TRBJ1-2; abundance: many; d_gene: .; v_gene: TRBV25-1; CDR3aa: CASSEWEGSYGYTF; CDR3nt: TGTGCCAGCAGTGAATGGGAGGGAAGCTATGGCTACACCTTC
j_gene: TRBJ1-2; abundance: once; d_gene: .; v_gene: TRBV29-1; CDR3aa: CSSSSGEGYTF; CDR3nt: TGCAGCTCGTCCTCAGGGGAAGGCTACACCTTC
j_gene: TRBJ1-5; abundance: .; d_gene: TRBD1; v_gene: TRBV7-2; CDR3aa: CAGSLRDRGRGSNQPQHF; CDR3nt: TGTGCCGGCAGCTTAAGGGACAGGGGGCGCGGGAGCAATCAGCCCCAGCATTTT
j_gene: TRBJ1-1; abundance: .; d_gene: .; v_gene: TRBV9; CDR3aa: CASSVTGASNTEAFF; CDR3nt: TGTGCCAGCAGCGTAACGGGGGCTTCGAACACTGAAGCTTTCTTT
j_gene: TRBJ1-5; abundance: .; d_gene: .; v_gene: TRBV13; CDR3aa: CASSRFSVQPQHF; CDR3nt: TGTGCCAGCAGTAGGTTTTCTGTTCAGCCCCAGCATTTT
j_gene: TRBJ1-3; abundance: .; d_gene: TRBD1; v_gene: TRBV15; CDR3aa: CATSRGQVLFSGNTIYF; CDR3nt: TGTGCCACCAGCAGGGGACAGGTCCTTTTCTCTGGAAACACCATATATTTT
j_gene: TRBJ1-5; abundance: many; d_gene: .; v_gene: TRBV19; CDR3aa: CASSMFGGNQPQHF; CDR3nt: TGTGCCAGTAGTATGTTTGGAGGCAATCAGCCCCAGCATTTT
j_gene: TRBJ2-5; abundance: few; d_gene: .; v_gene: TRBV12-3/TRBV12-4; CDR3aa: CASSYSAFGGYTQETQYF; CDR3nt: TGTGCCAGCAGTTACTCGGCGTTTGGCGGTTATACGCAAGAGACCCAGTACTTC
j_gene: TRBJ2-7; abundance: few; d_gene: .; v_gene: TRBV4-2; CDR3aa: CASSQAYSYEQYF; CDR3nt: TGTGCCAGCAGCCAAGCCTACTCCTACGAGCAGTACTTC
j_gene: TRBJ2-5; abundance: many; d_gene: .; v_gene: TRBV7-6; CDR3aa: CASRQPPRQKETQYF; CDR3nt: TGTGCCAGCAGACAACCTCCACGGCAGAAAGAGACCCAGTACTTC
j_gene: TRBJ1-1; abundance: many; d_gene: .; v_gene: TRBV7-9; CDR3aa: CASSSGTEAFF; CDR3nt: TGTGCCAGCAGCTCGGGCACTGAAGCTTTCTTT
j_gene: TRBJ2-2; abundance: few; d_gene: TRBD1; v_gene: TRBV19; CDR3aa: CASTRQGSGELFF; CDR3nt: TGTGCCAGTACCCGACAGGGCTCCGGGGAGCTGTTTTTT
j_gene: TRBJ2-2; abundance: few; d_gene: .; v_gene: TRBV19; CDR3aa: CASSIFTGELFF; CDR3nt: TGTGCCAGTAGTATCTTCACCGGGGAGCTGTTTTTT
j_gene: TRBJ2-7; abundance: .; d_gene: .; v_gene: TRBV9; CDR3aa: CASSVEEGGLQQYF; CDR3nt: TGTGCCAGCAGCGTAGAGGAGGGGGGGCTGCAGCAGTACTTC
j_gene: TRBJ1-1; abundance: few; d_gene: .; v_gene: TRBV7-9; CDR3aa: CASSLGIEAGLMNTEAFF; CDR3nt: TGTGCCAGCAGCTTAGGGATTGAGGCAGGGCTAATGAACACTGAAGCTTTCTTT
j_gene: TRBJ1-4; abundance: .; d_gene: .; v_gene: TRBV7-3; CDR3aa: CAWGRGSEKLFF; CDR3nt: TGTGCCTGGGGACGGGGGAGTGAAAAACTGTTTTTT
j_gene: TRBJ1-5; abundance: .; d_gene: .; v_gene: TRBV7-9; CDR3aa: CASSFRRSSNQPQHF; CDR3nt: TGTGCCAGCTCTTTCCGGCGATCGAGCAATCAGCCCCAGCATTTT
j_gene: TRBJ1-5; abundance: many; d_gene: .; v_gene: TRBV2; CDR3aa: CASSEFQSNQPQHF; CDR3nt: TGTGCCAGCAGTGAGTTCCAGAGCAATCAGCCCCAGCATTTT
j_gene: TRBJ1-6; abundance: few; d_gene: .; v_gene: TRBV6-5; CDR3aa: CASSVAGTSPLHF; CDR3nt: TGTGCCAGCAGTGTGGCAGGGACTTCACCCCTCCACTTT
j_gene: TRBJ1-2; abundance: many; d_gene: .; v_gene: TRBV24-1; CDR3aa: CATRAGGYTF; CDR3nt: TGTGCCACCAGGGCGGGGGGCTACACCTTC
j_gene: TRBJ1-6; abundance: few; d_gene: TRBD1; v_gene: TRBV10-3; CDR3aa: CASSFQGVYNSPLHF; CDR3nt: TGTGCCAGCAGTTTCCAGGGGGTCTATAATTCACCCCTCCACTTT
j_gene: TRBJ2-7; abundance: .; d_gene: TRBD1; v_gene: TRBV12-3/TRBV12-4; CDR3aa: CASRAPGQGSYEQYF; CDR3nt: TGTGCCAGCAGAGCTCCGGGACAGGGTTCCTACGAGCAGTACTTC